This T cell receptor beta chain was obtained from a study of human T cells and chemical hapten exposure. Across the study: Patients got weekly scalp diphenylcyclopropenone doses over the approximately 24-week study. Patients were mainly female, each with alopecia areata, totalis or universalis. Points from the study as a whole: Counts of expanded TCRs at PT1 were positively correlated with patch test score.

Time point given: patch test 1, 2 weeks after DPC sensitization. Treatment specified: therapeutic diphenylcyclopropenone sensitization with weekly scalp DPC. Non-pregnant alopecia patients aged 18 to 70, suitable for DPC therapy. TCRdb reanalysed the RACE reads using MiXCR and keeps one entry per CDR3 protein. The sample records some 340,000 distinct CDR3 sequences, roughly 6.9% being singletons. The CDR3 is 13 amino acids. Germline values: CDR1 KGHSY, CDR2 FQNENV. V shed 3 bases, J shed 6 bases, and the junction held 4 bases outside the gene matches. A remark on this clonotype: Its antigen is still unknown.

The chain combines TRBV16 with TRBJ1-2; 7 bases fit TRBD1. The source was whole blood, collected in connection with sensitization to the hapten diphenylcyclopropenone (DPC). The sequence derives from a young woman with alopecia areata. Some clones in this sample may be carry-over from other donors' samples. Here the CDR3 DNA reads TGTGCCAGCAGCCAGGGGACAGCCGATGGCTACACCTTC. Amino acid sequence: CASSQGTADGYTF.